Below, 5 T cell receptor beta chains from the same sample are listed, as sequenced in a study of cytomegalovirus exposure and HLA in healthy donors. With 60 Vbeta and 13 Jbeta primers, the PCR was carried out. Assay: immunoSEQ multiplex PCR; the TCRdb copy retains only in-frame clones and omits some. The sample has about 150,000 clones; 60% to 80% are singletons. The sample taken for sequencing was PBMCs. All receptors come from a male donor in good health and CMV-seronegative.

This sequence joins TRBV19 and TRBJ2-7, with D perhaps matching TRBD1 (5 bases). The CDR3 consists of 15 residues. V was pared by 0 bases and J by 2 bases, with 11 bases between. CDR1 is LNHDA and CDR2 is SQIVND in the germline V gene (reference sequence). The CDR3 region has the DNA TGTGCCAGTAGTATAGACAGGGCCACGACCTACGAGCAGTACTTC. Encoded protein: CASSIDRATTYEQYF.

The rearrangement uses TRBV6-1 and TRBJ2-5; 7 bases line up with TRBD1. With the DNA end fitting TRBJ2-7 better, the J assignment may be wrong. Germline CDR1 reads MNHNS; CDR2 reads SASEGT. The CDR3 extends over 15 amino acids. CDR3 coding DNA: TGTGCCAGCAGTGAGGACAGGAGCAGTTCAAACGAGCAGTACTTC. It codes for CASSEDRSSSNEQYF.

V gene TRBV7-8 combines with J gene TRBJ1-1, with a weak D call TRBD1 (6 bases). The CDR3 loop spans 14 amino acids. Germline V lookup: CDR1 SGHVS, CDR2 FQNEAQ. V shed 3 bases and J shed 1 base, with 9 bases lying between them. The CDR3 coding sequence is TGTGCCAGCAGCTTGCGGACAGAGAACACTGAAGCTTTCTTT. Translating gives CASSLRTENTEAFF.

This clone was seen a handful of times. The chain uses TRBV30 and TRBJ2-2; D is perhaps TRBD2 (5 bases). Germline CDR1 and CDR2: GTSNPN and SVGIG (reference sequence). Trimming pared 3 bases from V and 7 bases from J, leaving 15 bases between. CDR3 length: 14 amino acids. The chain's CDR3 is CAWSRSVIDGELFF. The CDR3 DNA reads as TGTGCCTGGAGCCGTAGCGTTATTGACGGGGAGCTGTTTTTT. Based on the CDR3 plus reference TRBV30 and TRBJ2-2, the full variable domain is SQTIHQWPATLVQPVGSPLSLECTVEGTSNPNLYWYRQAAGRGLQLLFYSVGIGQISSEVPQNLSASRPQDRQFILSSKKLLLSDSGFYLCAWSRSVIDGELFFGEGSRLTVL.

This chain connects TRBV30 to TRBJ2-7, with 7 bases matching TRBD1. There are 13 residues in the CDR3. The ends lost 0 bases at V and 2 bases at J; junction bases unmatched: 1. CDR1 is GTSNPN and CDR2 is SVGIG in the germline V gene (reference sequence). CDR3 nucleotide sequence: TGTGCCTGGAGTGTAGGGACAGCCTACGAGCAGTACTTC. Translated, it gives CAWSVGTAYEQYF.